This T cell receptor beta chain was sequenced during a study of blood T cell repertoires in COVID-19. About the study: Spain, Italy and the United States supplied samples that represented acute and convalescent COVID-19. Sample material is recorded as cDNA or gDNA derived from T cells, B-cell-depleted T cells, or PBMCs.

V was pared by 3 bases and J by 4 bases, with 9 bases between. CDR3 length: 13 residues. CDR1 is LNHDA, CDR2 SQIVND, per germline (reference sequence). This clone has more than one count but fewer than ten. Original data processing: Estimation of nucleated cell counts was performed using reference gene primer amplification. The repertoire was sequenced with immunoSEQ multiplex PCR; TCRdb's copy has only in-frame clones and lacks some. V, J and clone size are those of that table, while D and trimming were read from the DNA. This table has 130,000 to 150,000 clones, approximately 90% appearing once. The sequenced sample was peripheral blood. The clonotype comes from a woman between 45 and 65 years old with active or convalescent COVID-19. The rearrangement joins TRBV19 to TRBJ1-1, with a weak D call TRBD1 (5 bases). CDR3: CASSIRVGTEAFF. In nucleotides, the CDR3 is TGTGCCAGTAGTATCAGGGTTGGCACTGAAGCTTTCTTT.